This note documents a single T cell receptor beta chain sequence. Its target is not known. This sample stems from a study of T cell clones after liver transplantation. Study-wide context: In this trial, immunosuppression withdrawal was attempted within 2 years of liver transplant. Draws occurred before transplant, before withdrawal, and after complete or failed withdrawal. Apart from three HCV-positive recipients, transplants were for non-autoimmune, non-viral reasons.

Some clones are missing from TCRdb's copy, which holds only in-frame ones; the method was immunoSEQ multiplex PCR. The sample records tens of thousands of clones, around nine tenths being singletons. CDR1 and CDR2 from the germline V gene are MNHNS and SASEGT. The germline V and J ends were trimmed by 8 bases and 1 base, with 9 bases remaining between them. The CDR3 is 12 amino acids. General study results and limits: Low donor cell numbers restricted donor-reactive repertoire measurement in two subjects.

This TCR was recovered from a human donor who received a liver transplant. This chain joins TRBV6-1 and TRBJ2-7, with unresolved D. The source material was CD4+ T cells from blood, sampled before liver transplant. Here the CDR3 reads CASGVKSYEQYF. The CDR3, as DNA: TGTGCCAGCGGCGTTAAGTCCTACGAGCAGTACTTC.